The clone carrying this T cell receptor (beta chain) was seen only a few times. Its antigen is not identified. This sample was taken from a study of CD8 T cells in ankylosing spondylitis. Whole-study results and caveats: Reportedly, significant enrichment of disease-linked clones occurred in matched ankylosing spondylitis synovial fluid. A TCR beta motif of roughly eight highly homologous variants seemed to mark ankylosing spondylitis blood. Researchers report that disease-linked clones proved CD8+ and relatively rare in peripheral blood.

This CDR3 is built from 14 residues. The V gene's germline CDR1 is SGHTA and CDR2 FQGNSA. V was pared by 1 base and J by 5 bases, with 9 bases between. Making the TCR beta libraries involved quantitative 5'-RACE with molecular barcodes. MiXCR, applied by TCRdb to the 5' RACE reads, yields one record per CDR3 protein. Of roughly 200,000 distinct CDR3 sequences detected, 13% appear once; the ten largest clones hold approximately 16%. Material for sequencing was blood, either unsorted or a sorted T cell fraction (not recorded which). The V call is TRBV7-2, the J call TRBJ2-1; maybe TRBD2 (6 bases). The TCR sequence derives from a male donor with ankylosing spondylitis or in good health (not recorded which). The CDR3 loop is CASSLGPGDNEQFF. The CDR3, as DNA: TGTGCCAGCAGCTTAGGTCCGGGGGACAATGAGCAGTTCTTC.